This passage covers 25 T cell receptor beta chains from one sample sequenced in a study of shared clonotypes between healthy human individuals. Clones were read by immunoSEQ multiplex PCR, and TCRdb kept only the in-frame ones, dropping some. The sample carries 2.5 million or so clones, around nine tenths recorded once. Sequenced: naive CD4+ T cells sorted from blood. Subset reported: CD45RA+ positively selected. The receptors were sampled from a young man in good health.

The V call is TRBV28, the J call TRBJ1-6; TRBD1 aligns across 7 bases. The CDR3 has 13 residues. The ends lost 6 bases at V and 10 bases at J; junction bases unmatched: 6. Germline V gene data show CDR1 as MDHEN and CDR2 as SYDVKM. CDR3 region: CASRRDRISPLHF. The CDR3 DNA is TGTGCCAGCAGGCGGGACAGAATCTCACCCCTCCACTTT.

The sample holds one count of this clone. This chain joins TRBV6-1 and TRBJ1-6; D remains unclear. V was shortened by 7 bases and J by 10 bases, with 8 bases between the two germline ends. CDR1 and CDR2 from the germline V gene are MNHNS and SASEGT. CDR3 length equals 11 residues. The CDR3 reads CASKEPSPLHF. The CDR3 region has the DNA TGTGCCAGCAAGGAGCCATCACCCCTCCACTTT.

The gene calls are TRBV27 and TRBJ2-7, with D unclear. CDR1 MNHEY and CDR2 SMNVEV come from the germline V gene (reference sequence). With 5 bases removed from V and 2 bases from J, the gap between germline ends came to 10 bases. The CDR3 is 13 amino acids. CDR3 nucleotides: TGTGCCAGCAGTCTTGGGCTTCCCTACGAGCAGTACTTC. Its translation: CASSLGLPYEQYF.

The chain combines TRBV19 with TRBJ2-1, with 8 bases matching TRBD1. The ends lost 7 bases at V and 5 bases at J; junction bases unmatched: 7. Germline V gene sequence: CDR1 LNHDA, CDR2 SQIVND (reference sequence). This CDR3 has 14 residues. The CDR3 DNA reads TGTGCCAGTAAGCGGCAGGGGGCTAACAATGAGCAGTTCTTC. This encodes CASKRQGANNEQFF. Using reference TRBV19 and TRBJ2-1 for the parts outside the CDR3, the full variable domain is DGGITQSPKYLFRKEGQNVTLSCEQNLNHDAMYWYRQDPGQGLRLIYYSQIVNDFQKGDIAEGYSVSREKKESFPLTVTSAQKNPTAFYLCASKRQGANNEQFFGPGTRLTVL.

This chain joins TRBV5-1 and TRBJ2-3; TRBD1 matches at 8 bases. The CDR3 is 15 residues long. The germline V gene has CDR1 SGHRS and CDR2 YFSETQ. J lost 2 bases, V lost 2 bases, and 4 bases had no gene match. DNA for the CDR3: TGCGCCAGCAGCTTTACAGGGGGTCCCACAGATACGCAGTATTTT. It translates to CASSFTGGPTDTQYF. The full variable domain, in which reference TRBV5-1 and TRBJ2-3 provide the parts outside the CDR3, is KAGVTQTPRYLIKTRGQQVTLSCSPISGHRSVSWYQQTPGQGLQFLFEYFSETQRNKGNFPGRFSGRQFSNSRSEMNVSTLELGDSALYLCASSFTGGPTDTQYFGPGTRLTVL.

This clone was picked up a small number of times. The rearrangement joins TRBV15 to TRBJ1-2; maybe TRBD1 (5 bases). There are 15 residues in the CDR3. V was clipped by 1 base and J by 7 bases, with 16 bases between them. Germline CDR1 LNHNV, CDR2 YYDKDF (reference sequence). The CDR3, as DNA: TGTGCCACCAGCAGAGCAAAGCCGGGACCAGGTGGCTACACCTTC. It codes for CATSRAKPGPGGYTF.

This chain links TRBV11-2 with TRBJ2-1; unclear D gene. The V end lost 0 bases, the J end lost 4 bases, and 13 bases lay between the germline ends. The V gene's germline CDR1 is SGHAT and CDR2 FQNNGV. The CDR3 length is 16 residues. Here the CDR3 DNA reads TGTGCCAGCAGCTTAGAGGGCCTGGATCGTTACAATGAGCAGTTCTTC. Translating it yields CASSLEGLDRYNEQFF. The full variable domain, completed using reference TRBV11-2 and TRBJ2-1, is EAGVAQSPRYKIIEKRQSVAFWCNPISGHATLYWYQQILGQGPKLLIQFQNNGVVDDSQLPKDRFSAERLKGVDSTLKIQPAKLEDSAVYLCASSLEGLDRYNEQFFGPGTRLTVL.

The CDR3 DNA follows: TGTGCCAGTAGTATAAGTAGAAGGGATAAGTATGGCTACACCTTC. Translated: CASSISRRDKYGYTF. The V and J genes are TRBV19 and TRBJ1-2, with D uncertain. The CDR3 consists of 15 residues. Trimming took off 2 bases at V and 5 bases at J, with 15 bases between the two ends. Germline V gene data show CDR1 as LNHDA and CDR2 as SQIVND (reference sequence).

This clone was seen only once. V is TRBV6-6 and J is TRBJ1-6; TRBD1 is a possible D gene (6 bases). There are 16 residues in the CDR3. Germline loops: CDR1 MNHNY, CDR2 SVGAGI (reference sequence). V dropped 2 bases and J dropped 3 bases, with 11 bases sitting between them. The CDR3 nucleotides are TGTGCCAGCAGTTACCCACAGGGCGACTATAATTCACCCCTCCACTTT. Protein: CASSYPQGDYNSPLHF.

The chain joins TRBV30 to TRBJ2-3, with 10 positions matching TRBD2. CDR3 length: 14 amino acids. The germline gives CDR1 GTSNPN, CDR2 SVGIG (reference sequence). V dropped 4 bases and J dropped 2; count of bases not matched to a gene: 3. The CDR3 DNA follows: TGTGCCTGGACCACTAGCGGGGTCACAGATACGCAGTATTTT. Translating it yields CAWTTSGVTDTQYF.

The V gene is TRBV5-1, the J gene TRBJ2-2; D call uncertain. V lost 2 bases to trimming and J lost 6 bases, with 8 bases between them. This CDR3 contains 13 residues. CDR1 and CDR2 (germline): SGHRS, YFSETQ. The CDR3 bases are TGCGCCAGCAGCTTCGAAGTGGCCGGGGAGCTGTTTTTT. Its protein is CASSFEVAGELFF. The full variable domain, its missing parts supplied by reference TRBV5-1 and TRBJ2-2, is KAGVTQTPRYLIKTRGQQVTLSCSPISGHRSVSWYQQTPGQGLQFLFEYFSETQRNKGNFPGRFSGRQFSNSRSEMNVSTLELGDSALYLCASSFEVAGELFFGEGSRLTVL.

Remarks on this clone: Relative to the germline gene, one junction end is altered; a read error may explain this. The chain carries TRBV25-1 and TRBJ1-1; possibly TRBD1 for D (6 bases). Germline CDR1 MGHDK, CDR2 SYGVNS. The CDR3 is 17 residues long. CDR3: CASRESQPGVANTEAFF. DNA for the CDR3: TGTGCCAGCAGGGAATCACAACCAGGGGTCGCGAACACTGAAGCTTTCTTT. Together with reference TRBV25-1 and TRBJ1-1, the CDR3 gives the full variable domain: EADIYQTPRYLVIGTGKKITLECSQTMGHDKMYWYQQDPGMELHLIHYSYGVNSTEKGDLSSESTVSRIRTEHFPLTLESARPSHTSQYLCASRESQPGVANTEAFFGQGTRLTVV.

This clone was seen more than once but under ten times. The CDR3 sequence: CASSEALNEQYF. DNA for the CDR3: TGTGCCAGCAGTGAAGCGCTCAACGAGCAGTACTTC. This rearrangement joins TRBV6-1 to TRBJ2-7; D unresolved. Germline V gives CDR1 MNHNS, CDR2 SASEGT. This CDR3 contains 12 residues. The germline V and J ends were trimmed by 0 bases and 5 bases, with 5 bases remaining between them.

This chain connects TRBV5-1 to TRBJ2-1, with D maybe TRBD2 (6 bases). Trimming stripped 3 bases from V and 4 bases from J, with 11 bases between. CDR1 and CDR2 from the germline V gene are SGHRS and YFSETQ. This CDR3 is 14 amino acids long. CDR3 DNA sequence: TGCGCCAGCAGCTACCGGGACTTTTACAATGAGCAGTTCTTC. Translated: CASSYRDFYNEQFF.

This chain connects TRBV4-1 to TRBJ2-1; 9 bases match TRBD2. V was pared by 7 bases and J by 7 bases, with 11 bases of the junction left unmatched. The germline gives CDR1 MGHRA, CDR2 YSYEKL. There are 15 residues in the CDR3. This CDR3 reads CASTLDVRGGNEQFF. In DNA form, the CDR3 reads TGCGCCAGCACCCTTGATGTGCGGGGGGGTAATGAGCAGTTCTTC.

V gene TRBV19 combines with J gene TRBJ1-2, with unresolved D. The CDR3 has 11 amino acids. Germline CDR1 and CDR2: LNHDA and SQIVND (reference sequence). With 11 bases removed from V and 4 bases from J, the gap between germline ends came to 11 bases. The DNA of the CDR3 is TGTGCCTCCGACGATAGCTATGGCTACACCTTC. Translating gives CASDDSYGYTF.

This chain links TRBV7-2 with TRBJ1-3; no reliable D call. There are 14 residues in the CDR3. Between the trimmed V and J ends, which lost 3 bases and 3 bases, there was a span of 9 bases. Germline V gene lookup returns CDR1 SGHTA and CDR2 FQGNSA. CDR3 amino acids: CASSFGWIGNTIYF. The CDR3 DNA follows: TGTGCCAGCAGCTTTGGATGGATTGGAAACACCATATATTTT.

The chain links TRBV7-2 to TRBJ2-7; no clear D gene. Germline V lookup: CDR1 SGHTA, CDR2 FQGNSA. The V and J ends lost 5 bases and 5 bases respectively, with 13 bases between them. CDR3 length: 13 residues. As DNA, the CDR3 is TGTGCCAGCAGCGTGGGATCTCCCGACGAGCAGTACTTC. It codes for CASSVGSPDEQYF.

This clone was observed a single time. The CDR3 region is CAWSGGTSGVGEFF. The CDR3 DNA is TGTGCCTGGAGTGGCGGGACTAGCGGGGTAGGGGAGTTCTTC. J is TRBJ2-1 and V is TRBV30; 13 bases align to TRBD2. Germline CDR1 GTSNPN, CDR2 SVGIG (reference sequence). This CDR3 spans 14 amino acids. With 1 base clipped from V and 14 bases from J, the junction kept 8 bases outside the gene matches.

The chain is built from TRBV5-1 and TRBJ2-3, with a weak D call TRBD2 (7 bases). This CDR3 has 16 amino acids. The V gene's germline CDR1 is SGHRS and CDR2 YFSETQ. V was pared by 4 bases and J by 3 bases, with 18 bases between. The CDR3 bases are TGCGCCAGCAGCCCTGGACTAGGGGGAGGTACAGATACGCAGTATTTT. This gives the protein CASSPGLGGGTDTQYF.

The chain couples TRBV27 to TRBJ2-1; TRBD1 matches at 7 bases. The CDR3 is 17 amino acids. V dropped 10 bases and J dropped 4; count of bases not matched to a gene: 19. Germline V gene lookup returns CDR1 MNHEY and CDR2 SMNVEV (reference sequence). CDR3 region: CAILSDRPGQIYNEQFF. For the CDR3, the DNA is TGTGCCATCCTATCGGATAGGCCGGGACAGATATACAATGAGCAGTTCTTC.

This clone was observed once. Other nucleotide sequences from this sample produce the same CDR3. CDR3 loop: CASRDSSMNTEAFF. The CDR3 coding sequence is TGTGCCAGCAGGGACTCCAGCATGAACACTGAAGCTTTCTTT. The chain links TRBV25-1 to TRBJ1-1; no clear D. The CDR3 extends over 14 amino acids. The V end lost 6 bases, the J end lost 0 bases, and 11 bases lay between the germline ends. CDR1 is MGHDK, CDR2 SYGVNS, per germline.

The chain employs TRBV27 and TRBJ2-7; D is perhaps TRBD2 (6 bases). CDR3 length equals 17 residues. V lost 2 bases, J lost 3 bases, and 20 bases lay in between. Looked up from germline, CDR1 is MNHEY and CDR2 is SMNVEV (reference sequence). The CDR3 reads CASSLLGIGQGLYEQYF. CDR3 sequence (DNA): TGTGCCAGCAGTTTACTTGGCATCGGGCAGGGACTCTACGAGCAGTACTTC.

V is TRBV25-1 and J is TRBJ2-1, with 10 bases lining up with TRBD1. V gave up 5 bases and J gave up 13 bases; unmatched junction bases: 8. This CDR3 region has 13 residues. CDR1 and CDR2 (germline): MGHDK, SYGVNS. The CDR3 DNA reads TGTGCCAGCAGTCAAACCGGGACAGGGGCTCAGTTCTTC. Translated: CASSQTGTGAQFF.

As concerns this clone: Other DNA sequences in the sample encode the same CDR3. CDR3 amino acids: CASSRQGLNTEAFF. CDR3 coding DNA: TGTGCCAGCAGCAGACAGGGGTTGAACACTGAAGCTTTCTTT. The chain has TRBV6-5 and TRBJ1-1, with TRBD1 matching 8 bases. CDR1 and CDR2 (germline): MNHEY, SVGAGI. The length of the CDR3 is 14 residues. The junction had 3 bases not matched to a gene; V was cut back by 6 bases and J by 0 bases.